This T cell receptor (beta chain) was obtained from a study of T-cell reconstitution after alpha-beta-depleted transplantation in children. During its preparation, the TCRbeta library received unique molecular identifiers. TCRdb used MiXCR to reprocess the PCR reads, holding one entry per CDR3 protein. The data contain some 500,000 distinct CDR3 sequences, 32% of them singletons. Trimming cost V 6 bases and J 7 bases, with 15 bases left between them. The CDR3 length is 14 residues. Germline-derived CDR1 and CDR2 are ENHRY and SYGVKD. This chain connects TRBV10-3 to TRBJ2-2; D tentatively fits TRBD1 or TRBD2 (6 bases each). The sequences come from PBMCs from the stem cell graft donor, collected from the stem cell graft. The TCR sequence derives from a human donor who donated a stem cell graft to a child with aplastic anemia. Here the CDR3 DNA reads TGTGCCATCAGGCCCGGAGGGGGGAGCGGGGAGCTGTTTTTT. It specifies CAIRPGGGSGELFF.